The T cell receptor (beta chain) described here comes from a study of CD8+ T cells in alopecia areata. About the research overall: Tofacitinib was taken orally by treated patients, and the dose was 5 to 10 mg twice daily. Study results and caveats: Mice showed clearer TCR sharing than patients did, a gap that was possibly HLA-related.

Once RNA had been extracted, it was reverse transcribed into cDNA to act as the sequencing template. Clones were read by immunoSEQ multiplex PCR, and TCRdb kept only the in-frame ones, dropping some. The profile covers some 180,000 clones, with around half appearing a single time and roughly a tenth taken by the ten largest. This clone was seen a handful of times. The antigen is undetermined. The treatment is: oral pan-JAK inhibitor, 5-10 mg twice daily. The CDR3 totals 12 residues. V dropped 5 bases and J dropped 7 bases, with 9 bases sitting between them. The germline V gene encodes CDR1 MNHEY and CDR2 SVGAGI.

The clonotype comes from a human donor with alopecia areata. The source material was CD8+ T cells sorted from blood, sampled at week 24, from a patient treated with tofacitinib. The V and J genes are TRBV6-5 and TRBJ2-1; a possible D gene is TRBD2 (5 bases). The CDR3 protein is CASSIRGNEQFF. The CDR3 region has the DNA TGTGCCAGCAGTATCCGGGGTAATGAGCAGTTCTTC.